The 15 T cell receptor beta chains given below trace back to one sample, sequenced in a study of T cells in Graves' hyperthyroidism and ophthalmopathy. Amplified TCR beta CDR3 regions came from RNA transcripts. During a first-round RT-PCR of the TCR CDR3, the HTBI primer set was used. In TCRdb, the multiplex PCR reads were re-called with MiXCR into one record per CDR3 protein. The sample lists about 740,000 distinct CDR3 sequences, around 13% seen once, with 10% to 13% in the top ten. Sequencing used blood. The receptors derive from a woman aged 18-29 years with Graves' hyperthyroidism.

The rearrangement links TRBV19 to TRBJ1-5, with D perhaps TRBD1 (6 bases). CDR3 size: 13 residues. Germline loops: CDR1 LNHDA, CDR2 SQIVND (reference sequence). V was cut by 7 bases and J by 6 bases, with 13 bases left in between. CDR3 sequence (DNA): TGTGCCAGTAAACAGGGAGAATTTCAGCCCCAGCATTTT. It codes for CASKQGEFQPQHF.

This clonotype was counted a few times. The rearrangement uses TRBV6-6 and TRBJ1-1; D gene uncertain. V shed 2 bases and J shed 12 bases, with 13 bases lying between them. Germline V lookup: CDR1 MNHNY, CDR2 SVGAGI (reference sequence). This CDR3 contains 12 residues. CDR3 sequence reads: CASSYGIGSPFF. The CDR3 DNA follows: TGTGCCAGCAGTTACGGAATAGGATCGCCTTTCTTT.

V gene TRBV29-1 combines with J gene TRBJ2-7, with TRBD2 identical over 8 bases. This CDR3 comprises 16 residues. V shed 6 bases and J 1 base; nucleotides not matched to a gene: 14. Germline CDR1 SQVTM, CDR2 ANQGSEA. The CDR3 DNA reads as TGCAGCGTCGACTCCAGGTCGCTAGCGGGTTCCTACGAGCAGTACTTC. Translated: CSVDSRSLAGSYEQYF.

This clonotype was observed at least ten times. The chain combines TRBV6-1 with TRBJ2-1; TRBD2 is a possible D gene (7 bases). Trimming left V 4 bases short and J 1 base short, with 11 bases between. Germline CDR1 MNHNS, CDR2 SASEGT. The length of the CDR3 is 15 residues. This CDR3 reads CASSGEGGSYNEQFF. CDR3 DNA: TGTGCCAGCAGTGGGGAGGGGGGTTCCTACAATGAGCAGTTCTTC.

This clonotype was seen many times. The chain employs TRBV2 and TRBJ2-1; D is unresolved. The germline gives CDR1 SNHLY, CDR2 FYNNEI. V was pared by 3 bases and J by 8 bases, with 17 bases between. The CDR3 runs 15 residues. The CDR3 DNA follows: TGTGCCAGCAGTGATTCCCGCGTGCGGCGCCATGAGCAGTTCTTC. It is translated as CASSDSRVRRHEQFF.

J is TRBJ2-7 and V is TRBV14; D might be TRBD2 (6 bases). The germline V and J ends were trimmed by 2 bases and 3 bases, with 11 bases remaining between them. CDR1 and CDR2 (germline): SGHDN, FVKESK. The CDR3 is made up of 14 amino acids. CDR3 sequence (DNA): TGTGCCAGCAGCCAACGGGAGTCGCTCTACGAGCAGTACTTC. Translation gives CASSQRESLYEQYF.

This clonotype has only a few counts. The CDR3 sequence: CAWSLAGGPVLFF. In nucleotides, the CDR3 is TGTGCCTGGAGCCTAGCGGGAGGGCCGGTGCTGTTCTTC. V gene TRBV30 combines with J gene TRBJ2-1; 12 bases map to TRBD2. The germline gives CDR1 GTSNPN, CDR2 SVGIG (reference sequence). CDR3 length: 13 residues. Trimming took 3 bases from V and 15 from J; bases not matched to a gene: 9.

The table lists this clonotype with a few counts. The chain is built from TRBV5-5 and TRBJ1-4, with a tentative D call TRBD1 (6 bases). CDR3 length equals 14 residues. The ends were cut back, 4 bases at V and 4 bases at J, with 11 bases in the middle. CDR1 is SGHKS and CDR2 is YYEKEE in the germline V gene (reference sequence). CDR3 coding DNA: TGTGCCAGCAGCCTTCGACAGGATAATGAAAAACTGTTTTTT. Translated, it gives CASSLRQDNEKLFF.

The chain recombines TRBV4-3 with TRBJ2-2, with TRBD2 as a possible D gene (6 bases). The V end was cut by 0 bases, the J end by 5 bases, with 22 bases between. CDR1 and CDR2 (germline): LGHNA, YSLEER. The length of the CDR3 is 19 residues. CDR3 sequence: CASSQEVGLAGLRTGELFF. In DNA form, the CDR3 reads TGCGCCAGCAGCCAAGAAGTGGGATTGGCGGGGCTGCGGACCGGGGAGCTGTTTTTT.

In this sample, this clonotype turned up many times. The chain combines TRBV11-2 with TRBJ1-1; D is uncertain. This CDR3 is built from 17 residues. CDR1 is SGHAT, CDR2 FQNNGV, per germline. V was trimmed by 1 base and J by 0 bases, leaving 15 bases between them. For the CDR3, the DNA is TGTGCCAGCAGCTTAGGGTGGACCGACCGAATGAACACTGAAGCTTTCTTT. Its translation is CASSLGWTDRMNTEAFF.

This clonotype has just a few counts. The chain combines TRBV7-2 with TRBJ1-1; 7 bases agree with TRBD1. The CDR3 spans 14 residues. Germline trimming cut 5 bases from V and 6 bases from J; bases unmatched to any gene: 9. Germline CDR1 and CDR2: SGHTA and FQGNSA. The CDR3 sequence is CASSPRTGEAEAFF. Here the CDR3 DNA reads TGTGCCAGCAGCCCCCGGACAGGAGAGGCTGAAGCTTTCTTT.

A few counts support this clonotype. This CDR3 is CASSHSRANTGELFF. In nucleotides, the CDR3 is TGCGCCAGCAGCCATTCCAGGGCGAACACCGGGGAGCTGTTTTTT. V usage is TRBV5-1 and J usage is TRBJ2-2, with D possibly TRBD1 on 5 matching bases. The CDR3 sequence is 15 residues long. The V and J ends lost 4 bases and 0 bases respectively, with 10 bases between them. Germline CDR1 reads SGHRS; CDR2 reads YFSETQ.

This clonotype has a handful of counts. V usage is TRBV27 and J usage is TRBJ2-7; 7 bases agree with TRBD1. CDR3 length: 16 amino acids. The trim removed 5 bases at V and 5 bases at J, leaving 15 bases unmatched. Germline V gene sequence: CDR1 MNHEY, CDR2 SMNVEV (reference sequence). CDR3 coding DNA: TGTGCCAGCAGTCCGCTACAGGGGAACCGCCCAGACGAGCAGTACTTC. Its protein is CASSPLQGNRPDEQYF.

This clonotype was detected many times. The gene calls are TRBV20-1 and TRBJ1-1; 8 positions match TRBD1. CDR1 is DFQATT, CDR2 SNEGSKA, per germline (reference sequence). J was trimmed by 3 bases and V by 5 bases; bases with no gene match: 5. CDR3 length: 13 residues. CDR3 protein: CSASSGGDTEAFF. The CDR3 nucleotides are TGCAGTGCTTCCTCAGGGGGCGACACTGAAGCTTTCTTT.

This clonotype was seen at least ten times. CDR3 sequence: CASKERSVDNQPQHF. DNA for the CDR3: TGTGCCAGTAAGGAAAGGTCGGTAGATAATCAGCCCCAGCATTTT. V gene TRBV19 combines with J gene TRBJ1-5; D remains ambiguous. The ends were cut back, 7 bases at V and 4 bases at J, with 17 bases in the middle. CDR1 and CDR2 from the germline V gene are LNHDA and SQIVND (reference sequence). The CDR3 is 15 amino acids.